Each of the 8 T cell receptor beta chains below was sequenced from the same sample in a study of T cell changes during pregnancy in multiple sclerosis. The method was immunoSEQ multiplex PCR; TCRdb's version includes in-frame clones alone and lacks a portion of them. The sample yields about 47,000 clones, 93% seen once. The sample in question was peripheral blood, obtained in the second trimester of pregnancy. The receptors here all came from a female donor with multiple sclerosis, enrolled in a pregnancy study.

The rearrangement links TRBV7-2 to TRBJ2-3; 9 nucleotides agree with TRBD2. The CDR3 sequence is 16 residues long. Germline V gene data show CDR1 as SGHTA and CDR2 as FQGNSA. J was trimmed by 4 bases and V by 0 bases; bases with no gene match: 5. The CDR3 loop is CASSLALAGEPDTQYF. The CDR3 region has the DNA TGTGCCAGCAGCTTAGCTTTAGCGGGAGAGCCAGATACGCAGTATTTT.

The rearrangement joins TRBV4-1 to TRBJ2-4; 11 nucleotides align to TRBD2. This CDR3 comprises 17 residues. The junction had 4 bases not matched to a gene; V was cut back by 3 bases and J by 0 bases. Germline CDR1 reads MGHRA; CDR2 reads YSYEKL. The CDR3 DNA sequence: TGCGCCAGCAGCCAGGAGGGACTAGCGGTAGCCAAAAACATTCAGTACTTC. As protein: CASSQEGLAVAKNIQYF.

V usage is TRBV5-1 and J usage is TRBJ2-1; 8 positions agree with TRBD2. The CDR3 sequence is 16 residues long. J was trimmed by 4 bases and V by 1 base; bases with no gene match: 7. CDR1 and CDR2 from the germline V gene are SGHRS and YFSETQ. CDR3 coding DNA: TGCGCCAGCAGCTTGACCACTAGCGGTGTTTACAATGAGCAGTTCTTC. Amino acid sequence: CASSLTTSGVYNEQFF.

CDR3 nucleotide sequence: TGTGCCAGCAGTTTAGGTCAGGGGACCGGAAACACCATATATTTT. It specifies CASSLGQGTGNTIYF. V gene TRBV27 combines with J gene TRBJ1-3, with D possibly being TRBD1 (6 bases). Trimming stripped 2 bases from V and 4 bases from J, with 12 bases between. Germline lookup yields CDR1 MNHEY and CDR2 SMNVEV (reference sequence). The length of the CDR3 is 15 residues.

The chain employs TRBV7-8 and TRBJ2-7; 11 positions match TRBD2. Germline lookup yields CDR1 SGHVS and CDR2 FQNEAQ. The CDR3 length is 19 residues. The trim removed 0 bases at V and 0 bases at J, leaving 10 bases unmatched. CDR3 in DNA: TGTGCCAGCAGCTTAGCGGCTAGCGGGAGGAGCTCCTACTCCTACGAGCAGTACTTC. Protein: CASSLAASGRSSYSYEQYF.

The chain carries TRBV30 and TRBJ1-1, with no clear D. Trimming left V 4 bases short and J 7 bases short, with 7 bases between. The CDR3 runs to 10 residues. Germline CDR1 reads GTSNPN; CDR2 reads SVGIG (reference sequence). CDR3: CAWMSFEAFF. CDR3 DNA: TGTGCCTGGATGTCATTTGAAGCTTTCTTT. The variable domain in full, completed from reference TRBV30 and TRBJ1-1, reads SQTIHQWPATLVQPVGSPLSLECTVEGTSNPNLYWYRQAAGRGLQLLFYSVGIGQISSEVPQNLSASRPQDRQFILSSKKLLLSDSGFYLCAWMSFEAFFGQGTRLTVV.

The J gene is TRBJ2-7, the V gene TRBV19, with TRBD1 identical over 8 bases. This CDR3 contains 14 residues. Germline assignment: CDR1 LNHDA and CDR2 SQIVND (reference sequence). Germline trimming cut 6 bases from V and 5 bases from J; bases unmatched to any gene: 9. The CDR3 DNA follows: TGTGCCAGTAGACCGGACAGGGTTGGAAACGAGCAGTACTTC. This codes for CASRPDRVGNEQYF.

The chain recombines TRBV7-9 with TRBJ1-1; D is unresolved. CDR1 is SEHNR and CDR2 is FQNEAQ in the germline V gene (reference sequence). The CDR3 covers 14 residues. Trimming shortened V by 1 base and J by 4 bases, and 10 bases separated the two germline ends. CDR3 DNA sequence: TGTGCCAGCAGCTTAGGAGGTGGCGGCACTGAAGCTTTCTTT. This sequence encodes CASSLGGGGTEAFF.